This T cell receptor beta chain was obtained from a study of cytomegalovirus exposure and HLA in healthy donors. For this clone: The target antigen is unknown.

Broader study findings: Despite most TCR sequences being rare, some public TCRs occurred in many donors. Confirmation was obtained in vitro that a few CMV-associated chains are specific for CMV antigens. Among TCR beta chains, those listed as cytomegalovirus-associated numbered under 200.

From the 120-subject validation cohort, which was separate from the approximately 670-subject first cohort, the donors were drawn. The assay was immunoSEQ multiplex PCR, and TCRdb's table has in-frame clones only and misses some. The table lists roughly 100,000 clones, around 90% of them singletons. The CDR3 extends over 17 amino acids. V was pared by 7 bases and J by 4 bases, with 14 bases of the junction left unmatched. Germline CDR1 and CDR2: LNHDA and SQIVND (reference sequence). This chain connects TRBV19 to TRBJ1-1; the match to TRBD1 covers 11 bases. Sequenced input: PBMCs. This TCR came from a woman between 18 and 29 years old in good health and CMV-seropositive. This chain's CDR3 is CASTSSWTGGPGTEAFF. CDR3 DNA sequence: TGTGCCAGTACCTCATCATGGACAGGGGGCCCGGGCACTGAAGCTTTCTTT.